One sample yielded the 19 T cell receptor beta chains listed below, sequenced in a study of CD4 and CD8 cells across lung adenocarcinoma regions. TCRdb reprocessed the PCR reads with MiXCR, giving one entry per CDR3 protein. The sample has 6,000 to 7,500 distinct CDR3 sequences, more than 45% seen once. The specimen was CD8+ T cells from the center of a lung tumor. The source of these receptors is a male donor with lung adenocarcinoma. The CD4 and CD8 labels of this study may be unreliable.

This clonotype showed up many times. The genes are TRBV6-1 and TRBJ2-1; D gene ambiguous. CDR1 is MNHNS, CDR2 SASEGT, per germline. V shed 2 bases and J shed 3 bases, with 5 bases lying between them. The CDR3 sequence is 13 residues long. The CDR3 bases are TGTGCCAGCAGTGAAATCTACTACAATGAGCAGTTCTTC. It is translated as CASSEIYYNEQFF.

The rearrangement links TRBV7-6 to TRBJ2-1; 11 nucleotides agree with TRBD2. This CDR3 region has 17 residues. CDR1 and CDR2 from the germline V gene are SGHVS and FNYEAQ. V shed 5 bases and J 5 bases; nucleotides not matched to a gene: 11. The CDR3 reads CASSPQPGSGGDNEQFF. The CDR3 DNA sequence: TGTGCCAGCAGCCCGCAACCGGGTAGCGGGGGGGACAATGAGCAGTTCTTC.

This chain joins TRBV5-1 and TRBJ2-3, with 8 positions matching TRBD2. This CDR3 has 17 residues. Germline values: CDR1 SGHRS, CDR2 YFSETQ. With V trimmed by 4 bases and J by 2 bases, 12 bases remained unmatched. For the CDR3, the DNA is TGCGCCAGCAGCCCCTCGGCGGGGGGTTTCGACACAGATACGCAGTATTTT. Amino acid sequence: CASSPSAGGFDTDTQYF. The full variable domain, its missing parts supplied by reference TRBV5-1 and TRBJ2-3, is KAGVTQTPRYLIKTRGQQVTLSCSPISGHRSVSWYQQTPGQGLQFLFEYFSETQRNKGNFPGRFSGRQFSNSRSEMNVSTLELGDSALYLCASSPSAGGFDTDTQYFGPGTRLTVL.

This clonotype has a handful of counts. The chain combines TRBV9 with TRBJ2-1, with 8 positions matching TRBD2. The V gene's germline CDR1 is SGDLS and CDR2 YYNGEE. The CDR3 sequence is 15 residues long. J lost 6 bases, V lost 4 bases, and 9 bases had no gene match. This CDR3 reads CASSPTSGRSNEQFF. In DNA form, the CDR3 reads TGTGCCAGCAGCCCCACTAGCGGAAGGTCCAATGAGCAGTTCTTC. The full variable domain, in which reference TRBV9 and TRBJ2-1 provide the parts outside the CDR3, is DSGVTQTPKHLITATGQRVTLRCSPRSGDLSVYWYQQSLDQGLQFLIQYYNGEERAKGNILERFSAQQFPDLHSELNLSSLELGDSALYFCASSPTSGRSNEQFFGPGTRLTVL.

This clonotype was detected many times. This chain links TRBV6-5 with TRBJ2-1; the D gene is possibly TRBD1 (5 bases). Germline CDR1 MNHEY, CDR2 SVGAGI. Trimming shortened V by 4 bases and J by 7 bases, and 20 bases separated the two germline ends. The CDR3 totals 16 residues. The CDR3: CASSLNHGKGSNEQFF. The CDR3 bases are TGTGCCAGCAGTTTAAATCATGGTAAGGGGTCGAATGAGCAGTTCTTC.

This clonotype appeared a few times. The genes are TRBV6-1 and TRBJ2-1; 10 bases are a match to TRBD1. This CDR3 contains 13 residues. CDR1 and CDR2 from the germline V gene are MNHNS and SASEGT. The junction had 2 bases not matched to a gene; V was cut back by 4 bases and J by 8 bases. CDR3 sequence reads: CASSAGTGDEQFF. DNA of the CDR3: TGTGCCAGCAGTGCCGGGACAGGGGATGAGCAGTTCTTC.

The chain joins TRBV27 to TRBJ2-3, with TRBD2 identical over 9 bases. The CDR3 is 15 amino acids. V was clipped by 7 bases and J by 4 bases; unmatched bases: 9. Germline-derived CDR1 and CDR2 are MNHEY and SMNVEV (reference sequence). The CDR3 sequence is CASTGSGRSADTQYF. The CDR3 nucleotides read TGTGCCAGCACCGGTAGCGGGAGATCCGCAGATACGCAGTATTTT.

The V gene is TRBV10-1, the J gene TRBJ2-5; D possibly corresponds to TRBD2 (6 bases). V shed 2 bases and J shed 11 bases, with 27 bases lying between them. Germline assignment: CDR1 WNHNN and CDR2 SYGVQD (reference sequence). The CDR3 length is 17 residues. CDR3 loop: CASSEGRGACDQKIQYF. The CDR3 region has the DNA TGCGCCAGCAGTGAGGGGCGCGGGGCCTGTGACCAAAAGATTCAGTACTTC.

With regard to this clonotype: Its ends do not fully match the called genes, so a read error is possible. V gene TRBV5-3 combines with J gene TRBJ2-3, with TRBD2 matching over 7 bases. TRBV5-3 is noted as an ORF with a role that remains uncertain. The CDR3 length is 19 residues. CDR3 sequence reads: CVRSATRRVRGRPTDTQYF. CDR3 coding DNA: TGTGTCAGAAGCGCCACTAGACGGGTGCGCGGGAGACCCACAGATACGCAGTATTTT.

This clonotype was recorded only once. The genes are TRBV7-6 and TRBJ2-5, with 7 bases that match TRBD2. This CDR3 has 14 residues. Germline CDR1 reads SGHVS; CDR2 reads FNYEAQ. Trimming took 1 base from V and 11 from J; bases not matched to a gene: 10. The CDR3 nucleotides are TGTGCCAGCAGCTTAGAGGTGGTTCTAGCGGAACAGTACTTC. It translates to CASSLEVVLAEQYF.

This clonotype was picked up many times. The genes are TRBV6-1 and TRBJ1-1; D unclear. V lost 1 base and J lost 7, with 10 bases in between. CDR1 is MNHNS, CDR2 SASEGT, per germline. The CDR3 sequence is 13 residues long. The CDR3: CASSEGVQSEAFF. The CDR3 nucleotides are TGTGCCAGCAGTGAAGGCGTCCAGAGTGAAGCTTTCTTT.

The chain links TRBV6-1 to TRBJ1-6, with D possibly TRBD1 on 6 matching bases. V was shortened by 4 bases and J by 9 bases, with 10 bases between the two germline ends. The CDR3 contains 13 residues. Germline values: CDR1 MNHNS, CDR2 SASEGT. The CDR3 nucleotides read TGTGCCAGCAGTGTACAGGGAACTTCACCCCTCCACTTT. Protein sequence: CASSVQGTSPLHF.

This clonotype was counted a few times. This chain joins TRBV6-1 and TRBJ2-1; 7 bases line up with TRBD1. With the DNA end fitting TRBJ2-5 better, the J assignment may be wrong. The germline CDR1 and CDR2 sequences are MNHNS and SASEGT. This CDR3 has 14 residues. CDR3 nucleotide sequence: TGTGCCAGCACTCTGAACAGGGGTGATAGGGCCCAGTACTTC. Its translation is CASTLNRGDRAQYF.

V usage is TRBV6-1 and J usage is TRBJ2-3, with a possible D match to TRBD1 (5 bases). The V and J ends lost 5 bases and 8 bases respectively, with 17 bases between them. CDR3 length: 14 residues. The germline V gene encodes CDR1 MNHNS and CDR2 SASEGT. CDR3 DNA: TGTGCCAGCAGTCTCGGCGATGGGGCCTTTACGCAGTATTTT. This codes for CASSLGDGAFTQYF.

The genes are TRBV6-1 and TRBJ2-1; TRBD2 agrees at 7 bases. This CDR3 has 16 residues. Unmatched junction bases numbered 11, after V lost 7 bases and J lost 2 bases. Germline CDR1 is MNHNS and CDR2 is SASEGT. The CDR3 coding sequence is TGTGCCAGCACCTCTAGACGACTAGCAGCCTACAATGAGCAGTTCTTC. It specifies CASTSRRLAAYNEQFF.

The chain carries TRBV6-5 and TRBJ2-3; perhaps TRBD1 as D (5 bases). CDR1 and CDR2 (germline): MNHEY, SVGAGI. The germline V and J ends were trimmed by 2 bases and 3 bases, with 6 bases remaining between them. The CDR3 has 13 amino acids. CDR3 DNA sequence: TGTGCCAGCAGTTACGGGGCAACAGATACGCAGTATTTT. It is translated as CASSYGATDTQYF.

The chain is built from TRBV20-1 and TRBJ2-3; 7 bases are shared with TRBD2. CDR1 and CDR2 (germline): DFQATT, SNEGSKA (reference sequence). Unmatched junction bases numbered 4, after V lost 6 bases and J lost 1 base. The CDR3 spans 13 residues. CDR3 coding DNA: TGCAGTGCCCAGCGGGGTGGCACAGATACGCAGTATTTT. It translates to CSAQRGGTDTQYF.

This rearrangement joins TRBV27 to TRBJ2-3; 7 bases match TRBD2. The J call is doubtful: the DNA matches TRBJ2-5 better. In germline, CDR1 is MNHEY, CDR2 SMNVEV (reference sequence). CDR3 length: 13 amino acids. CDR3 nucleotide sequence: TGTGCCAGCAGTTTACTGCGGGGGGAGACCCAGTACTTC. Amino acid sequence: CASSLLRGETQYF.

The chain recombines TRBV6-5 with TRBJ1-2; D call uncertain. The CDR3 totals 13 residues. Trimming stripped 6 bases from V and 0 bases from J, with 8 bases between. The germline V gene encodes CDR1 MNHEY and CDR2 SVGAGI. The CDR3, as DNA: TGTGCCAGCAGATCCACAGCTAACTATGGCTACACCTTC. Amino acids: CASRSTANYGYTF.